Shown below are 11 T cell receptor beta chains from a single sample sequenced in a study of blood T cell repertoires in COVID-19. Clones were sequenced by immunoSEQ multiplex PCR, and TCRdb holds only the in-frame ones, with some missing. The sample lists 130,000 or so clones; under 90% were seen once. Sequencing was performed on peripheral blood. The receptors here all came from a woman aged 55-70 years with acute or convalescent COVID-19.

J is TRBJ2-2 and V is TRBV19; a weak D match, TRBD1 (5 bases). From germline, CDR1 is LNHDA and CDR2 SQIVND (reference sequence). The V end lost 5 bases, the J end lost 5 bases, and 15 bases lay between the germline ends. This CDR3 contains 15 residues. The CDR3 here is CASSGQGVTTGELFF. The CDR3 DNA reads TGTGCCAGTAGTGGGCAGGGCGTAACGACCGGGGAGCTGTTTTTT.

The V gene is TRBV9, the J gene TRBJ1-4, with unresolved D. Trimming removed 3 bases from V and 6 bases from J, with 15 bases in between. Germline V lookup: CDR1 SGDLS, CDR2 YYNGEE. CDR3 length: 15 amino acids. DNA of the CDR3: TGTGCCAGCAGCGGTTGGTCCGAGGGTGATGAAAAACTGTTTTTT. It translates to CASSGWSEGDEKLFF.

This rearrangement joins TRBV10-1 to TRBJ2-2; 10 nucleotides align to TRBD1. Germline-derived CDR1 and CDR2 are WNHNN and SYGVQD (reference sequence). Germline trimming cut 4 bases from V and 5 bases from J; bases unmatched to any gene: 1. The CDR3 contains 14 residues. CDR3 nucleotides: TGCGCCAGCAGTGCGGGACAGGGGACCGGGGAGCTGTTTTTT. Protein sequence: CASSAGQGTGELFF.

V gene TRBV29-1 combines with J gene TRBJ2-7; 7 bases agree with TRBD1. The J segment lost 0 bases and the V segment lost 3 bases, leaving 8 bases of the junction unmatched. The CDR3 length is 15 residues. Looked up from germline, CDR1 is SQVTM and CDR2 is ANQGSEA. CDR3 bases: TGCAGCGTTGATCTCTTAGGGGACAGCTCCTACGAGCAGTACTTC. Translating gives CSVDLLGDSSYEQYF.

This chain connects TRBV6-5 to TRBJ1-2, with a tentative D call TRBD1 (5 bases). This CDR3 is 14 amino acids long. Trimming removed 0 bases from V and 4 bases from J, with 9 bases in between. The germline gives CDR1 MNHEY, CDR2 SVGAGI. The CDR3 coding sequence is TGTGCCAGCAGTTACTCTCCAACAGGCTATGGCTACACCTTC. Amino acids: CASSYSPTGYGYTF.

V is TRBV7-9 and J is TRBJ1-3; the D gene is possibly TRBD1 (5 bases). The germline V and J ends were trimmed by 5 bases and 0 bases, with 17 bases remaining between them. The CDR3 is 17 residues long. From germline, CDR1 is SEHNR and CDR2 FQNEAQ (reference sequence). Written as DNA, the CDR3 is TGTGCCAGCAGCCCCGGAGGGGCAGCATTCTCTGGAAACACCATATATTTT. It codes for CASSPGGAAFSGNTIYF. Full variable domain (outside the CDR3, taken from reference TRBV7-9 and TRBJ1-3): DTGVSQNPRHKITKRGQNVTFRCDPISEHNRLYWYRQTLGQGPEFLTYFQNEAQLEKSRLLSDRFSAERPKGSFSTLEIQRTEQGDSAMYLCASSPGGAAFSGNTIYFGEGSWLTVV.

This sequence joins TRBV6-5 and TRBJ1-3; D not resolved. Per germline, CDR1 MNHEY and CDR2 SVGAGI. This CDR3 spans 15 amino acids. V was cut by 4 bases and J by 4 bases, with 14 bases left in between. CDR3 region: CASSSDIFLGNTIYF. In DNA form, the CDR3 reads TGTGCCAGCAGTTCCGACATCTTCTTGGGAAACACCATATATTTT.

The chain links TRBV2 to TRBJ1-1; possible D gene TRBD1, 5 bases. The V gene lost 6 bases and the J gene lost 7 bases, with 12 bases spanning the gap. Germline CDR1 and CDR2: SNHLY and FYNNEI. This CDR3 has 12 amino acids. The CDR3 DNA follows: TGTGCCAGCAGATACACGGGGGGTGAAGCTTTCTTT. This sequence encodes CASRYTGGEAFF.

The chain is built from TRBV5-1 and TRBJ1-2, with D perhaps TRBD1 (6 bases). V gave up 0 bases and J gave up 2 bases, with 11 bases separating them. Germline V lookup: CDR1 SGHRS, CDR2 YFSETQ. The CDR3 consists of 15 residues. The CDR3 loop reads CASSLVGRGNYGYTF. CDR3 DNA: TGCGCCAGCAGCTTGGTCGGCAGGGGAAACTATGGCTACACCTTC.

The chain employs TRBV19 and TRBJ2-1; 8 bases line up with TRBD2. The V segment lost 3 bases and the J segment 9 bases; nucleotides outside the gene matches: 10. Germline V gene data show CDR1 as LNHDA and CDR2 as SQIVND (reference sequence). The CDR3 is 15 amino acids. This CDR3 is CASSMGTSNGGEQFF. CDR3 coding DNA: TGTGCCAGTAGTATGGGGACTAGTAATGGTGGTGAGCAGTTCTTC.

The rearrangement uses TRBV19 and TRBJ2-7; weak D call: TRBD2 (5 bases). Germline values: CDR1 LNHDA, CDR2 SQIVND (reference sequence). V lost 1 base, J lost 4 bases, and 5 bases lay in between. The CDR3 spans 12 residues. The CDR3 is CASSIGGYEQYF. The CDR3 nucleotides read TGTGCCAGTAGTATAGGCGGGTACGAGCAGTACTTC.